This T cell receptor (beta chain) was sequenced for a study of T-cell memory formation after mild COVID-19. TCRdb itself ran the 5' RACE reads through MiXCR, one entry per CDR3 protein. Among 450,000 to 650,000 distinct CDR3 sequences listed, around 21% were seen once. Study-level findings and limits: Day 15 to 85 contracting clones showed balanced CD4/CD8; later expanders leaned CD4+. Memory sampled before infection contained some responding clones, suggesting cross-reactive memory joined.

With regard to this clonotype: Its antigen is not known.

Germline lookup yields CDR1 GTSNPN and CDR2 SVGIG (reference sequence). V trimming: 2 bases; J trimming: 5 bases; junction bases outside the gene matches: 3. CDR3 length: 13 amino acids. This TCR came from an adult woman who had mild COVID-19 (a few samples of this study predate the infection). Cell type and time point are not known. Material for sequencing was PBMCs or a T cell subset sorted from them (not recorded which). This chain connects TRBV30 to TRBJ2-5, with TRBD1 identical over 9 bases. The CDR3: CAWSKGTGETQYF. Here the CDR3 DNA reads TGTGCCTGGAGTAAGGGGACAGGGGAGACCCAGTACTTC.